Each of the 13 T cell receptor beta chains below was sequenced from the same sample in a study of tumor-infiltrating lymphocytes in primary liver carcinoma. Starting from around 500 ng of total RNA, TCR beta cDNA was produced with a primer in the constant region. Employing slightly modified ARM-PCR, three nested multiplex PCR rounds were run, and these gave rise to the TCR beta libraries. In the first two PCR rounds, TRBV1-TRBV30 forward primers were paired with a C-beta reverse primer, and each round lasted about 9 cycles. TCRdb re-called the multiplex PCR reads through MiXCR, storing one row per CDR3 protein. The sample lists tens of thousands of distinct CDR3 sequences, about 68% occurring once. It was from about 19-30 mg of unsorted bulk tissue that RNA and DNA were co-extracted. Sequenced material: liver tumor tissue from sampling region 2. Subset denoted: tumor region T2, inferior pole. The receptors here all came from a middle-aged man with primary liver carcinoma and hepatitis B virus infection.

This clonotype was counted at least ten times. The chain links TRBV6-6 to TRBJ2-5; 7 bases fit TRBD1. Germline values: CDR1 MNHNY, CDR2 SVGAGI (reference sequence). V lost 6 bases to trimming and J lost 2 bases; unmatched junction nucleotides: 6. The CDR3 runs 14 residues. CDR3 sequence: CASSLPTGQETQYF. As DNA, the CDR3 is TGTGCCAGCAGCCTACCGACAGGGCAAGAGACCCAGTACTTC.

As for this clonotype: An end of the junction does not agree with germline; a read error may underlie this. This sequence joins TRBV4-1 and TRBJ2-7, with 8 bases lining up with TRBD2. The CDR3 runs to 15 residues. The germline gives CDR1 MGHRA, CDR2 YSYEKL. The CDR3 loop is CASSRSFGGVDKQYF. CDR3 coding DNA: TGCGCCAGTAGCCGGTCGTTCGGGGGGGTTGACAAGCAGTACTTC.

As concerns this clonotype: Being one base from a much bigger clone, this may be a read error. The rearrangement uses TRBV6-5 and TRBJ2-3, with a possible D match to TRBD2 (6 bases). The ends were cut back, 10 bases at V and 1 base at J, with 12 bases in the middle. Looked up from germline, CDR1 is MNHEY and CDR2 is SVGAGI. The CDR3 extends over 13 amino acids. The CDR3 DNA is TGTGCCATCCGGAGGGTGGGCACAGATACGCAGTATTTT. It specifies CAIRRVGTDTQYF.

The chain uses TRBV5-8 and TRBJ1-1, with 7 bases matching TRBD1. V was pared by 4 bases and J by 0 bases, with 15 bases of the junction left unmatched. Per germline, CDR1 SGHTS and CDR2 YDEGEE. CDR3 length: 18 amino acids. CDR3 in amino acids: CASSLKGTVGPMNTEAFF. The CDR3 DNA follows: TGTGCCAGCAGCCTGAAGGGGACAGTGGGCCCCATGAACACTGAAGCTTTCTTT.

A note on this clonotype: The junction does not match germline at one end; this may be a read error. The chain recombines TRBV11-1 with TRBJ2-3; TRBD2 is a possible D gene (5 bases). CDR1 is SGHAT and CDR2 is FQDESV in the germline V gene (reference sequence). This CDR3 region has 16 residues. CDR3 bases: TGTACCAGCAGCACCACACAGAGGGCCCAAGCAGATACGCAGTATTTT. Translating it yields CTSSTTQRAQADTQYF.

To note about this clonotype: Here the CDR3 omits its conserved ending phenylalanine or tryptophan, so a read error is the likely source. This chain links TRBV7-8 with TRBJ2-1; TRBD2 matches at 8 bases. This CDR3 is 15 amino acids long. CDR1 and CDR2 (germline): SGHVS, FQNEAQ. The CDR3 coding sequence is TGTACCAGCCGGCCCCCCAGCGGGAGTTACAATGTGCAGTTCTTA. Its protein is CTSRPPSGSYNVQFL.

Points on this clonotype: Relative to the germline gene, one junction end is altered; a read error may explain this. The rearrangement links TRBV4-1 to TRBJ1-5; D might be TRBD1 (6 bases). Germline V gene lookup returns CDR1 MGHRA and CDR2 YSYEKL. The length of the CDR3 is 16 residues. CDR3 loop: CASSHGPDRANQPQHF. The CDR3 DNA reads as TGCGCCAGCAGCCATGGCCCGGACAGAGCCAATCAGCCTCAGCATTTT.

As regards this clonotype: A much larger clone is a single base away; this may be a read error. The V call is TRBV12-3 or TRBV12-4, the J call TRBJ2-7, with 8 bases identical to TRBD2. CDR3 length: 13 amino acids. CDR3 loop: CASSPAGAHERYF. The CDR3 region has the DNA TGTGCCAGTTCTCCAGCGGGAGCTCACGAGCGGTACTTC.

J is TRBJ2-1 and V is TRBV12-3 or TRBV12-4; 8 bases map to TRBD2. The CDR3 spans 15 residues. Trimming took 2 bases from V and 16 from J; bases not matched to a gene: 16. In nucleotides, the CDR3 is TGTGCCAGCAGTTTATTAACAGCGGGAGACGGCGGGCACTTCTTC. Translated, it gives CASSLLTAGDGGHFF.

This clonotype came up many times. The chain is built from TRBV6-6 and TRBJ1-1, with D possibly matching TRBD1 (5 bases). The length of the CDR3 is 14 residues. Germline V gene data show CDR1 as MNHNY and CDR2 as SVGAGI (reference sequence). Trimming shortened V by 2 bases and J by 10 bases, and 17 bases separated the two germline ends. DNA for the CDR3: TGTGCCAGCAGTTACAACTCGGCCCGAAGGGGAGCTTTCTTT. Amino acids: CASSYNSARRGAFF.

Concerning this clonotype: A read error may account for a junction end that differs from germline. This sequence joins TRBV28 and TRBJ2-1; no definite D call. Germline V gene data show CDR1 as MDHEN and CDR2 as SYDVKM. CDR3 length equals 12 residues. In DNA, the CDR3 is TGTGCCAGCAGTCTTACTCTCGGTGAGCGGTTCTTC. It specifies CASSLTLGERFF.

J is TRBJ2-2 and V is TRBV6-1; 7 nucleotides match TRBD2. The CDR3 totals 13 residues. Germline CDR1 MNHNS, CDR2 SASEGT. Trimming removed 8 bases from V and 7 bases from J; junction bases left unmatched: 7. CDR3 DNA: TGTGCCAGCGTAGGGAGGGATATCGGGGAGCTGTTTTTT. It is translated as CASVGRDIGELFF.

For this clonotype: Because it lacks the conserved phenylalanine or tryptophan at the end, this CDR3 is likely a read error. The chain is built from TRBV29-1 and TRBJ2-3, with 7 bases lining up with TRBD2. The V gene end was trimmed by 7 bases and the J gene end by 0 bases; junction bases not matched to a gene: 10. This CDR3 comprises 15 residues. The germline V gene encodes CDR1 SQVTM and CDR2 ANQGSEA. The CDR3 spells CSARATGGSTDTQYL. In DNA form, the CDR3 reads TGCAGCGCGCGGGCTACCGGGGGGAGCACAGATACGCAGTATCTT.